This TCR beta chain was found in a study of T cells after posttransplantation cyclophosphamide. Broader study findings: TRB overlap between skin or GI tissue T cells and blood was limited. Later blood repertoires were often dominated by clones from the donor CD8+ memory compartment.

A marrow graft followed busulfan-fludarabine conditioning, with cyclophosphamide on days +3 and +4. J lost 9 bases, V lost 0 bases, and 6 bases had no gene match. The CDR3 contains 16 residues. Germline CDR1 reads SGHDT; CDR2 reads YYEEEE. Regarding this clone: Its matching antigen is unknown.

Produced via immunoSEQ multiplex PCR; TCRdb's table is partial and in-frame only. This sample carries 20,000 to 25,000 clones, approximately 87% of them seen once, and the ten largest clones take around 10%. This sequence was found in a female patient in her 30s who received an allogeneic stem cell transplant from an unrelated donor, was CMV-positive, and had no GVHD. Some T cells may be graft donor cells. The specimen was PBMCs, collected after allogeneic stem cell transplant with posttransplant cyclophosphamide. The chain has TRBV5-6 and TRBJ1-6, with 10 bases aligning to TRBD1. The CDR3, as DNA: TGTGCCAGCAGCTTGGTGGGGACAGGGGACGGTTCACCCCTCCACTTT. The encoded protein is CASSLVGTGDGSPLHF.